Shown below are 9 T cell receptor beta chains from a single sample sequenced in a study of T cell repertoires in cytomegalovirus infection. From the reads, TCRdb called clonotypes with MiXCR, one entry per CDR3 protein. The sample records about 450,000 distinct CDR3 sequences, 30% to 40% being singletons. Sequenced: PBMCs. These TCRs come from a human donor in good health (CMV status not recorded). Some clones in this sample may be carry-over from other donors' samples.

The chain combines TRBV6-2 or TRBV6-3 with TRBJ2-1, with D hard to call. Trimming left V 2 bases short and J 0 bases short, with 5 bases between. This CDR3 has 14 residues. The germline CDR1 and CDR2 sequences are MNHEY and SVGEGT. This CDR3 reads CASSYESSYNEQFF. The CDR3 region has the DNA TGTGCCAGCAGTTACGAGAGCTCCTACAATGAGCAGTTCTTC.

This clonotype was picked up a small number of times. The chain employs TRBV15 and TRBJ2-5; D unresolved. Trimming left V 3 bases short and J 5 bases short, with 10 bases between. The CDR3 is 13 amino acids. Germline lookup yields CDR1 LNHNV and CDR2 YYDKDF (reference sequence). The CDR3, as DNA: TGTGCCACCAGCAGCCACCGGTTGGAGACCCAGTACTTC. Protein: CATSSHRLETQYF. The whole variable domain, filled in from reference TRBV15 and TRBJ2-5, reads DAMVIQNPRYQVTQFGKPVTLSCSQTLNHNVMYWYQQKSSQAPKLLFHYYDKDFNNEADTPDNFQSRRPNTSFCFLDIRSPGLGDTAMYLCATSSHRLETQYFGPGTRLLVL.

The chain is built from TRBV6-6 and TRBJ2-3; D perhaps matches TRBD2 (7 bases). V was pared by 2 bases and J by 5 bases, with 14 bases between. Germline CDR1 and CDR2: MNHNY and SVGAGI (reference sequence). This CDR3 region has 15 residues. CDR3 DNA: TGTGCCAGCAGTTACAGGGGGGGGGCGATAGATACGCAGTATTTT. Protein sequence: CASSYRGGAIDTQYF.

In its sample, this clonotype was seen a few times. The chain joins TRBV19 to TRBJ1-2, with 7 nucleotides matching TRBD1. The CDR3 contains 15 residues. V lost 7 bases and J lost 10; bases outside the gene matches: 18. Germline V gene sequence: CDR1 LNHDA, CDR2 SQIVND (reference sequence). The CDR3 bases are TGTGCCAGTATTACTCGGGACAGAGGGGACGTTGTCTACACCTTC. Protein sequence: CASITRDRGDVVYTF.

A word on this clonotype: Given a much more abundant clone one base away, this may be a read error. The CDR3 loop is CASSRGPTYNERFF. In DNA, the CDR3 is TGTGCCAGCAGCCGGGGGCCCACCTACAATGAGCGGTTCTTC. This chain joins TRBV28 and TRBJ2-1, with D perhaps given as TRBD1 or TRBD2 (6 bases each). The CDR3 extends over 14 amino acids. Germline CDR1 is MDHEN and CDR2 is SYDVKM.

The CDR3 reads CASTLQGGNQPQHF. CDR3 in DNA: TGTGCCAGCACCCTTCAGGGGGGCAATCAGCCCCAGCATTTT. The chain combines TRBV6-1 with TRBJ1-5; 7 bases are shared with TRBD1. CDR3 length equals 14 residues. Germline V gene lookup returns CDR1 MNHNS and CDR2 SASEGT. With V trimmed by 7 bases and J by 2 bases, 5 bases remained unmatched.

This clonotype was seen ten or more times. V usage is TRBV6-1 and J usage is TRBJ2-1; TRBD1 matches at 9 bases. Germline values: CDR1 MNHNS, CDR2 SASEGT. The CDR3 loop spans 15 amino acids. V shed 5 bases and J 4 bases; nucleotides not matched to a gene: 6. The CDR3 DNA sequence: TGTGCCAGCAGTTTAGACAGGGGGGGATACAATGAGCAGTTCTTC. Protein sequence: CASSLDRGGYNEQFF.

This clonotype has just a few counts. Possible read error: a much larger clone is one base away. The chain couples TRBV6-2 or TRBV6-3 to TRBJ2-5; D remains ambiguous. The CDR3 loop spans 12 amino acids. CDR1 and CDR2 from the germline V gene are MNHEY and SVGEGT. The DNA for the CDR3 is TGTTCCAGCAGTTACGCCCCCCGGACCCAGTACTTC. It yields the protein CSSSYAPRTQYF.

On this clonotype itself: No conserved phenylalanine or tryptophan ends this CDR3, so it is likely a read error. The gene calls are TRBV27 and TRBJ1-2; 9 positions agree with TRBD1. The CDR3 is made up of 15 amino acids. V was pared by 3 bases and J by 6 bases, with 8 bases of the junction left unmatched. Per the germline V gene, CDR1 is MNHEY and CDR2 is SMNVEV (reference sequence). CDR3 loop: CASSFQGQGVDGYTL. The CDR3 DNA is TGTGCCAGCAGTTTCCAGGGACAGGGAGTGGATGGCTACACCTTA.